Listed below are T cell receptor beta chains from one sample, sequenced in a study of shared clonotypes between healthy human individuals. Profiling relied on immunoSEQ multiplex PCR, and the TCRdb table lists in-frame clones only, not all of them. The sample gives approximately 740,000 clones, approximately 79% of which show up once; 1.5% to 2% is in the top ten. The source material was memory CD4+ T cells sorted from blood. Every receptor here comes from a woman in her 30s in good health. Each CDR3 is given with its conserved first and last residue. The order of the fields is V gene, clone size, J gene, D gene, CDR3 protein, CDR3 DNA. The D gene is left open where the match is weak. Some rows mark clone size as missing; the rest say once, few, many or name a class of expanded clone.

TRBV5-8,NA,TRBJ2-1,NA,CASSLYGLAEQFF,TGTGCCAGCAGCTTGTATGGGCTTGCCGAGCAGTTCTTC
TRBV6-5,many,TRBJ1-3,NA,CASSRQAFSGNTIYF,TGTGCCAGCAGCCGACAGGCCTTCTCTGGAAACACCATATATTTT
TRBV7-9,NA,TRBJ2-1,NA,CASSRFGGSSYNEQFF,TGTGCCAGCAGCCGATTCGGGGGTAGCTCCTACAATGAGCAGTTCTTC
TRBV7-8,NA,TRBJ2-2,TRBD2,CASSSVAGGPYTGELFF,TGTGCCAGCAGCTCCGTAGCGGGAGGGCCTTACACCGGGGAGCTGTTTTTT
TRBV29-1,NA,TRBJ2-7,TRBD1,CSAERRTGNRMAGNSYEQYF,TGCAGCGCCGAAAGAAGGACAGGGAATCGAATGGCGGGAAACTCCTACGAGCAGTACTTC
TRBV6-6,NA,TRBJ2-5,NA,CASSYSWQPGETQYF,TGTGCCAGCAGTTACTCGTGGCAACCCGGTGAGACCCAGTACTTC
TRBV28,few,TRBJ1-2,NA,CASRPISTVNGYTF,TGTGCCAGCAGGCCTATCTCGACAGTTAACGGCTACACCTTC
TRBV9,NA,TRBJ2-1,NA,CASSVVETRKFF,TGTGCCAGCAGCGTAGTGGAGACCCGCAAGTTCTTC
TRBV11-3,NA,TRBJ2-5,TRBD2,CASSRSGEETQYF,TGTGCCAGCAGCCGAAGCGGGGAGGAGACCCAGTACTTC
TRBV28,NA,TRBJ1-1,NA,CASSLPYENTEAFF,TGTGCCAGCAGTCTCCCGTACGAGAACACTGAAGCTTTCTTT
TRBV6-5,NA,TRBJ1-2,NA,CASSDNYGYTF,TGTGCCAGCAGTGACAACTATGGCTACACCTTC
TRBV11-2,few,TRBJ2-2,NA,CASSFLRGLGLELFF,TGTGCCAGCAGCTTTTTACGCGGACTGGGGCTGGAGCTGTTTTTT
TRBV9,NA,TRBJ2-7,NA,CASSPEGYYYEQYF,TGTGCCAGCAGCCCAGAGGGGTACTACTACGAGCAGTACTTC
TRBV5-1,once,TRBJ2-7,TRBD2,CASSLRELANSYEQYF,TGCGCCAGCAGCTTGAGGGAACTAGCGAACTCCTACGAGCAGTACTTC
TRBV5-6,few,TRBJ1-2,NA,CASSLASGRAGYTF,TGTGCCAGCAGCTTGGCCTCGGGACGGGCTGGCTACACCTTC
TRBV7-6,once,TRBJ2-2,NA,CASSPLTKNTGELFF,TGTGCCAGCAGCCCCTTGACCAAGAACACCGGGGAGCTGTTTTTT
TRBV11-2,NA,TRBJ2-1,NA,CASSLSLNNEQFF,TGTGCCAGCAGCTTAAGCCTAAACAATGAGCAGTTCTTC
TRBV5-1,few,TRBJ2-7,TRBD2,CASMREGNEQYF,TGCGCCAGCATGAGGGAGGGCAACGAGCAGTACTTC
TRBV5-4,NA,TRBJ2-1,TRBD1,CASSLVGWGQGAIEQFF,TGTGCCAGCAGCTTGGTTGGGTGGGGACAGGGGGCGATTGAGCAGTTCTTC
TRBV6-5,NA,TRBJ2-1,NA,CASSRTRTAYNEQFF,TGTGCCAGCAGTCGCACTCGGACGGCCTACAATGAGCAGTTCTTC
TRBV7-2,NA,TRBJ2-7,NA,CASSLAAGYEQYF,TGTGCCAGCAGCTTAGCGGCCGGTTACGAGCAGTACTTC